This TCR beta chain was sequenced for a study of cytomegalovirus exposure and HLA in healthy donors. Findings and limits, study-wide: Common viral pathogens were later found to be apparently linked to several of the most significant clusters. Later on, an analysis showed TCR association rates differing by HLA locus, with DRB1 the most and HLA-C the fewest. Available immune exposure information was restricted to CMV serostatus only. According to the study, approximately 150 TCR beta chains were cytomegalovirus-associated.

A word on this clone: Its specificity is unknown.

The PCR was carried out with 60 Vbeta primers and 13 Jbeta primers. Using immunoSEQ multiplex PCR, the repertoire was profiled, and TCRdb retains in-frame clones only, with some absent. The sample includes about 120,000 clones, approximately 80% seen only once; the top ten take approximately 1.8%. The sequence was collected from a man aged 35 to 55 in good health and CMV-seronegative. The sample comprised PBMCs.

CDR3 nucleotides: TGTGCCAGCAGCCGAGGGTTGAACACTGAAGCTTTCTTT. Amino acids: CASSRGLNTEAFF. The chain has TRBV11-3 and TRBJ1-1, with D hard to call. Germline loops: CDR1 SGHNT, CDR2 YENEEA. V was clipped by 5 bases and J by 0 bases, with 7 bases between them. This CDR3 has 13 amino acids. The whole variable domain, filled in from reference TRBV11-3 and TRBJ1-1, reads EAGVVQSPRYKIIEKKQPVAFWCNPISGHNTLYWYLQNLGQGPELLIRYENEEAVDDSQLPKDRFSAERLKGVDSTLKIQPAELGDSAVYLCASSRGLNTEAFFGQGTRLTVV.